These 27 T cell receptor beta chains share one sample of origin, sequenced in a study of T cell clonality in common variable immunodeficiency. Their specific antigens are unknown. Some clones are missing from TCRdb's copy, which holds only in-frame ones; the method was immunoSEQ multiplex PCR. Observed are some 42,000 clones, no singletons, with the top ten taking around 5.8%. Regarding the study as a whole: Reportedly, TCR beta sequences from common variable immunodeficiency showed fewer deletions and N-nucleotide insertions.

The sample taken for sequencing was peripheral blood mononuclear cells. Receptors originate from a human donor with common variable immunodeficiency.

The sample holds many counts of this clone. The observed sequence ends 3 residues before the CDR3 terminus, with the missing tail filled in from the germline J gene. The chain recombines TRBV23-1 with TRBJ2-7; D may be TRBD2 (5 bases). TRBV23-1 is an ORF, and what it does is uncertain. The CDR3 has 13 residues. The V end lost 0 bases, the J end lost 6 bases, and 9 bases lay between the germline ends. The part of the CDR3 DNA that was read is TGCGCCAGCAGTCAATCTTACCGGGGCGAG. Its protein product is CASSQSYRGE. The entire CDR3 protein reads CASSQSYRGEQYF.

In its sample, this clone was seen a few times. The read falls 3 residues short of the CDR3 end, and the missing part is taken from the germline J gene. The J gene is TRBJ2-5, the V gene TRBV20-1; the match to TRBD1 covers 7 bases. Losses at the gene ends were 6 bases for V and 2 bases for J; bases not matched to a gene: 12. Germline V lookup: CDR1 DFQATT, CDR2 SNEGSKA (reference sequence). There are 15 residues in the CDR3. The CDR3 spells CSATPGTAAQETQYF. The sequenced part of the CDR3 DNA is TGCAGTGCCACTCCCGGGACAGCGGCACAAGAGACC.

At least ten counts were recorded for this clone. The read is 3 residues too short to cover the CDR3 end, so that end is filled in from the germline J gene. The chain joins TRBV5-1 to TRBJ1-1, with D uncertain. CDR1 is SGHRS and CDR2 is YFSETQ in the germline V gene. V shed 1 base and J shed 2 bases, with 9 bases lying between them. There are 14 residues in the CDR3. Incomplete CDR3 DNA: TGCGCCAGCAGCTTGTCAGGATTAAACACTGAA. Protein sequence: CASSLSGLNTE. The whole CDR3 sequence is CASSLSGLNTEAFF.

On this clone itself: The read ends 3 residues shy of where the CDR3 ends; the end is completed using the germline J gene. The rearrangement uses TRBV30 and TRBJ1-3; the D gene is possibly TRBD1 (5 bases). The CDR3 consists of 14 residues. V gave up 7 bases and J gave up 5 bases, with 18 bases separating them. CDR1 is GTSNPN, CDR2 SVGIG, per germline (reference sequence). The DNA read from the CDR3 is TGTGCCTCGGAGAGTGGGCAGGGAAGAAACACC. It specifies CASESGQGRNT. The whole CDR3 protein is CASESGQGRNTIYF.

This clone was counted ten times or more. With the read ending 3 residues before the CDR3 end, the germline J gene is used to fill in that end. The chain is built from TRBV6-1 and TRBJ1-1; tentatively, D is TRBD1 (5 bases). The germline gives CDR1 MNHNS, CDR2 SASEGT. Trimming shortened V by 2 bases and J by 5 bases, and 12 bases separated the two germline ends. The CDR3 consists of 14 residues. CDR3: CASSEQGGGTEAFF. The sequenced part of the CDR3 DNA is TGTGCCAGCAGTGAACAGGGTGGAGGGACTGAA.

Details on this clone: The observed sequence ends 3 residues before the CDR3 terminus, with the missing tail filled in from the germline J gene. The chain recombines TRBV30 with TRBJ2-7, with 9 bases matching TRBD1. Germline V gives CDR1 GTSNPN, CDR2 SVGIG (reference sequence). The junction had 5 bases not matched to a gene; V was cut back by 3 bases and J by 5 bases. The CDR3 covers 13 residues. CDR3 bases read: TGTGCCTGGAGACAGGGGGCATGGGACGAG. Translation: CAWRQGAWDE. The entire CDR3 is CAWRQGAWDEQYF.

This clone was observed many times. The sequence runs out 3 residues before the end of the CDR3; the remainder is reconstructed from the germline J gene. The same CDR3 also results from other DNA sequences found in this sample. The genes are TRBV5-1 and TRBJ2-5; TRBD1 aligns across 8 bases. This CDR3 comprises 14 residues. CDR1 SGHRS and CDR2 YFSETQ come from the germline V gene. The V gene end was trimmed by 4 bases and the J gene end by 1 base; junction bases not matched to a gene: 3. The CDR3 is CASSLGQGQETQYF. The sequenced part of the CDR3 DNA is TGCGCCAGCAGCCTCGGACAGGGCCAAGAGACC.

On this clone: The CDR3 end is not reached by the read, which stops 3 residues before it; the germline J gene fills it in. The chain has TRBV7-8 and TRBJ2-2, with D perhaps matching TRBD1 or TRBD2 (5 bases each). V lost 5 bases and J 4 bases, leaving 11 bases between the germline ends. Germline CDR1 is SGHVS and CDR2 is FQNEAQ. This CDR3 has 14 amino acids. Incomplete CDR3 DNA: TGTGCCAGCAGCGTCTTGAGGGGCACCGGGGAG. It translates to CASSVLRGTGE. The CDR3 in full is CASSVLRGTGELFF.

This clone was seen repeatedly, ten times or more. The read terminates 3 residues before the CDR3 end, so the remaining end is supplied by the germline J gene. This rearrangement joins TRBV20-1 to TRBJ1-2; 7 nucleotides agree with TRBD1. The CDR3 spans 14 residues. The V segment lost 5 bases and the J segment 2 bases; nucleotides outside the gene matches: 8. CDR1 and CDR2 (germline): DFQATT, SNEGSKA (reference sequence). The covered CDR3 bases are TGCAGTGCTTGGACCGGACAGGCCAACTATGGC. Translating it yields CSAWTGQANYG. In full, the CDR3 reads CSAWTGQANYGYTF.

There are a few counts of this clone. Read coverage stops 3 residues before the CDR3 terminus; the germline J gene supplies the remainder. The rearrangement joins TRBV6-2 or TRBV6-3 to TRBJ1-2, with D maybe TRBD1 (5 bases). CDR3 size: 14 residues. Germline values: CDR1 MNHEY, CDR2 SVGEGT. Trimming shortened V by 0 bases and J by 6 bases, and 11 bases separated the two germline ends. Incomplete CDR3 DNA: TGTGCCAGCAGTTACTCCGGGGGTTTAGATGGC. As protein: CASSYSGGLDG. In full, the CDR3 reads CASSYSGGLDGYTF.

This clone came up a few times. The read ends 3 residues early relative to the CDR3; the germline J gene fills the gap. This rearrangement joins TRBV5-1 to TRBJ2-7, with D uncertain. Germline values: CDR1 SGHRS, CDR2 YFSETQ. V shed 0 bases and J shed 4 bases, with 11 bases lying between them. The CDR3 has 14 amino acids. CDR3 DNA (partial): TGCGCCAGCAGCTTGGCCGCAGGCCCTTACGAG. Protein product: CASSLAAGPYE. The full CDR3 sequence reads CASSLAAGPYEQYF.

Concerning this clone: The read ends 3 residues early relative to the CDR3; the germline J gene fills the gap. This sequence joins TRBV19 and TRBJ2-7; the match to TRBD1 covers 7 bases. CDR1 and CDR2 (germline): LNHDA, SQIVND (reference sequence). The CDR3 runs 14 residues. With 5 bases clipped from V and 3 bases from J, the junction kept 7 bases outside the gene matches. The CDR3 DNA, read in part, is TGTGCCAGTAGTCCATCGGGACAGCGCTACGAG. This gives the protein CASSPSGQRYE. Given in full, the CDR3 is CASSPSGQRYEQYF.

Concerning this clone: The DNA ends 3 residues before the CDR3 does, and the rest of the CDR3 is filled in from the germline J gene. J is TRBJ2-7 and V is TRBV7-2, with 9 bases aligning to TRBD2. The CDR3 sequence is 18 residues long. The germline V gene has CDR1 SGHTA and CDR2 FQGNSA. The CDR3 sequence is CASRLARASGESPYEQYF. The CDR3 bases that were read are TGTGCAAGTCGCTTAGCGCGGGCTAGCGGGGAATCCCCCTACGAG.

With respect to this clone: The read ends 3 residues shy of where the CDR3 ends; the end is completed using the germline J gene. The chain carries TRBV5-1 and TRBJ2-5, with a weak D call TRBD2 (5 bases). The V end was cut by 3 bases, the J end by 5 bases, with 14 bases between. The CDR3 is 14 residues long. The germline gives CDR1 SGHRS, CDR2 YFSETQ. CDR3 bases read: TGCGCCAGCAGCTCCCCGGGCGGGCCGGAGACC. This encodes CASSSPGGPET. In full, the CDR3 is CASSSPGGPETQYF.

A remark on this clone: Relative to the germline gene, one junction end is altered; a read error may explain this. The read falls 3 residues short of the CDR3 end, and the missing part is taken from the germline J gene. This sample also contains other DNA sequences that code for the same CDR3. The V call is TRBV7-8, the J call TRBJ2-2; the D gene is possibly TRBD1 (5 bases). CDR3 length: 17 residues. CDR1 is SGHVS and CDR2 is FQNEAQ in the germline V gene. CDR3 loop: CASSRAFGASNTGELFF. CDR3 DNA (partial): TGTGCCAGCAGCCGTGCGTTTGGGGCCTCGAACACCGGAGAG. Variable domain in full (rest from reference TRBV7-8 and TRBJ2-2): GAGVSQSPRYKVAKRGQDVALRCDPISGHVSLFWYQQALGQGPEFLTYFQNEAQLDKSGLPSDRFFAERPEGSVSTLKIQRTQQEDSAVYLCASSRAFGASNTGELFFGEGSRLTVL.

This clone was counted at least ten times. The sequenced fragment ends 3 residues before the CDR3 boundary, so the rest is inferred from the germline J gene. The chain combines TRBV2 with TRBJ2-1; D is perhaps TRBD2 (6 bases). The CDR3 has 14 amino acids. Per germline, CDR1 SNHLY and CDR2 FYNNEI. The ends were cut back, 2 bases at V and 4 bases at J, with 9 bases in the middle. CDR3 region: CASSEYGGYNEQFF. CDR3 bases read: TGTGCCAGCAGTGAATATGGGGGGTACAATGAG.

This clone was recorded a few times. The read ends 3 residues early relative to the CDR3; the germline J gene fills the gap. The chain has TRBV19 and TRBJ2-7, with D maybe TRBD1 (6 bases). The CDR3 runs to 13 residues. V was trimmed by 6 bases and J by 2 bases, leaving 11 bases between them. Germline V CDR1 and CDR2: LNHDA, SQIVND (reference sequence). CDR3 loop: CASSFGQTYEQYF. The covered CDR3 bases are TGTGCCAGTAGCTTCGGACAGACCTACGAG.

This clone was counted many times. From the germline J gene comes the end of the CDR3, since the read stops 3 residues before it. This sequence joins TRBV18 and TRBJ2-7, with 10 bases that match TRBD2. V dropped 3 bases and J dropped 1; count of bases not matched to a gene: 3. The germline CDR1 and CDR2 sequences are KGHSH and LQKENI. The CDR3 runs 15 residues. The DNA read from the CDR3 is TGTGCCAGCTCACCGCTAGCGGGGGATTCCTACGAG. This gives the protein CASSPLAGDSYE. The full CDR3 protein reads CASSPLAGDSYEQYF. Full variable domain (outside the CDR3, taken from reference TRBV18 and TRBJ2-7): NAGVMQNPRHLVRRRGQEARLRCSPMKGHSHVYWYRQLPEEGLKFMVYLQKENIIDESGMPKERFSAEFPKEGPSILRIQQVVRGDSAAYFCASSPLAGDSYEQYFGPGTRLTVT.

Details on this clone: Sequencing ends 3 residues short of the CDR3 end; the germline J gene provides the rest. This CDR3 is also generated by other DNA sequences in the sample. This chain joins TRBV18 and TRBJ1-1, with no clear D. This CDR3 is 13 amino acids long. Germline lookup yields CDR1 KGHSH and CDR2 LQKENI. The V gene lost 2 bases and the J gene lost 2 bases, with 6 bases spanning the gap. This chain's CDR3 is CASSPGLNTEAFF. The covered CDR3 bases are TGTGCCAGCTCACCAGGGCTAAACACTGAA.

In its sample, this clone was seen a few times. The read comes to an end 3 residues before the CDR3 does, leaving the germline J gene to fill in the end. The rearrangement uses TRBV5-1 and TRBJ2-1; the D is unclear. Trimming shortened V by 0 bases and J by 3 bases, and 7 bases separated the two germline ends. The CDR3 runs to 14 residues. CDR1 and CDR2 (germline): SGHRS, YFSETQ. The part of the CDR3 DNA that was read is TGCGCCAGCAGCTTGGTAATTAACTACAATGAG. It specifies CASSLVINYNE. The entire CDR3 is CASSLVINYNEQFF. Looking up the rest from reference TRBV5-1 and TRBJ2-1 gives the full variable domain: KAGVTQTPRYLIKTRGQQVTLSCSPISGHRSVSWYQQTPGQGLQFLFEYFSETQRNKGNFPGRFSGRQFSNSRSEMNVSTLELGDSALYLCASSLVINYNEQFFGPGTRLTVL.

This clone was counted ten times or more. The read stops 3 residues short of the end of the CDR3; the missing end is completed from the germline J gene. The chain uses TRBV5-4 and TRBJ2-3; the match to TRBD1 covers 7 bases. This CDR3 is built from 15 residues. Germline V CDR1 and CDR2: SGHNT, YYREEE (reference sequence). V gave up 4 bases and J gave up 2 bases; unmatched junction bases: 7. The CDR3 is CASSPGQSNTDTQYF. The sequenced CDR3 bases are TGTGCCAGCAGCCCGGGACAGAGCAACACAGATACG.

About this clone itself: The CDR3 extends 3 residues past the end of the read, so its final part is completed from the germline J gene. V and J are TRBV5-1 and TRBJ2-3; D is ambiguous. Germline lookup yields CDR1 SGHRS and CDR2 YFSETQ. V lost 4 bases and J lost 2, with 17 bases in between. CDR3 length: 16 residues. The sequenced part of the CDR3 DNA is TGCGCCAGCAGCCCGAGAGAGCGAATAGACACAGATACG. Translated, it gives CASSPRERIDTDT. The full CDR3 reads CASSPRERIDTDTQYF.

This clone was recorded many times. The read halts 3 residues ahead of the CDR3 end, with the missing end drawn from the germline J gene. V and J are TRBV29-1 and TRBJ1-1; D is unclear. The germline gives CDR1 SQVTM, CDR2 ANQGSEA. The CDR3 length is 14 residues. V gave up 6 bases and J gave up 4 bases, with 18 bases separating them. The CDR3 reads CSVYTSGRSTEAFF. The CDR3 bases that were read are TGCAGCGTATATACCTCGGGGAGGAGCACTGAA.

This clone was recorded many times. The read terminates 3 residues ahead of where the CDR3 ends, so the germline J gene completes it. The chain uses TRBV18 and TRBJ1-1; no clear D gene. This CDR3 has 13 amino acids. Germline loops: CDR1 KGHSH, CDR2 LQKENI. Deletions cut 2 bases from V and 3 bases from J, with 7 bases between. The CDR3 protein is CASSPGLDTEAFF. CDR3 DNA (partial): TGTGCCAGCTCACCAGGGCTGGACACTGAA.

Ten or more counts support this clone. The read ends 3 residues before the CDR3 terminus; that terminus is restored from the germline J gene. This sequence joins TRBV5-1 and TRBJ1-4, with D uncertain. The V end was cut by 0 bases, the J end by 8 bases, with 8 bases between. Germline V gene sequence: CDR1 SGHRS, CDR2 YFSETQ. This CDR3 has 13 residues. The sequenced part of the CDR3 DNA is TGCGCCAGCAGCTTGGCCGTGAGGGAAAAA. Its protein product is CASSLAVREK. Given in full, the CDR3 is CASSLAVREKLFF.

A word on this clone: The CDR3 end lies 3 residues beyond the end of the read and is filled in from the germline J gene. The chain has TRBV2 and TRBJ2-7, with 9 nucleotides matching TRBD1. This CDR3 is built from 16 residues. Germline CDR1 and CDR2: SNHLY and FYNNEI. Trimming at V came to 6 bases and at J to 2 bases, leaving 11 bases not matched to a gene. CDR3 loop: CASRAFGGQGTYEQYF. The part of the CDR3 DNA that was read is TGTGCCAGCAGGGCTTTTGGGGGACAGGGAACCTACGAG.

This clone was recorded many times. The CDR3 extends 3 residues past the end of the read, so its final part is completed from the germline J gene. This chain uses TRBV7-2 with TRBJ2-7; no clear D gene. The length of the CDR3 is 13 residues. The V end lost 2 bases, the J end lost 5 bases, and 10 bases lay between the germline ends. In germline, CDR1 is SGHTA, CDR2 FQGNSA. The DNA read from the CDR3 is TGTGCCAGCAGCTTAAAGCTTGTCCACGAG. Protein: CASSLKLVHE. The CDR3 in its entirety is CASSLKLVHEQYF.